This TCR beta chain was obtained from a study of cytomegalovirus exposure and HLA in healthy donors. Primers for the PCR totalled 60 Vbeta and 13 Jbeta. How the authors handled the data: In a later analysis, around 12 million of tens of millions of unique beta chains occurred in at least two donors. Repertoires were generated with immunoSEQ multiplex PCR, while TCRdb's copy carries only in-frame clones and drops some. V and J calls and clone size come straight from that table; D and trimming were deduced from the DNA. The repertoire includes approximately 110,000 clones, 60% to 80% of them detected once, and around 2.5% sits in the top ten. V was trimmed by 4 bases and J by 0 bases, leaving 10 bases between them. This CDR3 is built from 15 residues. The germline V gene encodes CDR1 SNHLY and CDR2 FYNNEI. General study points: The study designated about 160 TCR beta chains cytomegalovirus-associated. CMV serostatus alone was available as immune exposure information. Reports showed the classifier diagnosing cytomegalovirus status with high specificity and sensitivity.

Turning to this clone: Its cognate antigen is unknown.

The origin of this receptor is a man aged 50 to 59 in good health and CMV-seropositive. The rearrangement joins TRBV2 to TRBJ2-1, with D possibly matching TRBD1 (6 bases). Specimen: PBMCs. The chain's CDR3 is CASSGDISSYNEQFF. DNA for the CDR3: TGTGCCAGCAGTGGGGACATTAGCTCCTACAATGAGCAGTTCTTC.